This T cell receptor (beta chain) comes out of a study of blood T cell repertoires in COVID-19. Looking at the study overall: Acute and convalescent COVID-19 specimens originated in the United States, Italy and Spain. T cells, B-cell-depleted T cells, or PBMCs supplied cDNA or gDNA.

The CDR3 has 14 residues. CDR1 SGHTA and CDR2 FQGNSA come from the germline V gene. V lost 4 bases and J lost 0, with 9 bases in between. Per the authors' pipeline: Estimates of nucleated cell counts were drawn from the amplification of reference gene primers. The protocol was immunoSEQ multiplex PCR, while the TCRdb copy is restricted to in-frame clones and leaves out a portion. That table supplies the V and J calls and clone size; D and trimming were determined from the DNA. This sample has about 80,000 clones; around 81% occur once, and the top ten carry 18%. Sequencing was performed on peripheral blood. The TCR comes from a man older than 75 with active or convalescent COVID-19. The genes are TRBV7-2 and TRBJ1-1, with a possible D match to TRBD1 (6 bases). The CDR3 region is CASSSGHLNTEAFF. The CDR3 bases are TGTGCCAGCAGCTCGGGACATTTGAACACTGAAGCTTTCTTT.